Given below is one T cell receptor (beta chain) in context. TCRdb's table, derived via immunoSEQ multiplex PCR, lists solely in-frame clones and lacks some. Of 76,000 or so clones detected, 86% appear once; the ten largest clones hold around a sixth. The data are from a study of blood T cell repertoires in COVID-19. CDR3 length: 12 residues. Trimming shortened V by 2 bases and J by 8 bases, and 9 bases separated the two germline ends. The germline V gene encodes CDR1 MDHEN and CDR2 SYDVKM. The sequence was collected from a man at least 80 years old in a cohort sampled during active COVID-19. The J gene is TRBJ1-2, the V gene TRBV28, with D tentatively TRBD1 (6 bases). The specimen was peripheral blood. Here the CDR3 reads CASSLSRGGYTF. The CDR3 DNA sequence: TGTGCCAGCAGTTTAAGCAGGGGAGGCTACACCTTC.